The source of this T cell receptor (beta chain) is a study of T cell responses to AZD1222 COVID-19 vaccine. Trimming removed 2 bases from V and 2 bases from J, with 7 bases in between. Germline loops: CDR1 MGHRA, CDR2 YSYEKL. The CDR3 runs 13 residues. Clones were sequenced by immunoSEQ multiplex PCR, and TCRdb holds only the in-frame ones, with some missing. The sample has about 130,000 clones; more than 75% are singletons. The sample in question was peripheral blood, obtained 28 days after the second AZD1222 dose. V usage is TRBV4-1 and J usage is TRBJ2-7, with unresolved D. This receptor was obtained from an adult who received the AZD1222 COVID-19 vaccine. Here the CDR3 DNA reads TGCGCCAGCAGCCAATTGGGGACCTACGAGCAGTACTTC. This sequence encodes CASSQLGTYEQYF.